This TCR beta chain was profiled in a study of blood T cell repertoires in COVID-19. Study-level information: The origin of the acute and convalescent COVID-19 samples was the United States, Italy and Spain. From T cells, B-cell-depleted T cells, or PBMCs came the material, which was cDNA or gDNA.

Methods used by the authors: Reference gene primer amplification gave estimated nucleated cell counts. Clones were read by immunoSEQ multiplex PCR, and TCRdb kept only the in-frame ones, dropping some. For V, J and clone size, that table is used; D and trimming come from the DNA. The table has under 350,000 clones, approximately 83% seen once. Sequencing input: peripheral blood. The TCR was taken from a woman between 50 and 59 years old who had recovered from COVID-19.

The CDR3 spells CASSPETGQAGNTIYF. CDR3 coding DNA: TGTGCCAGCTCACCCGAGACCGGACAGGCTGGAAACACCATATATTTT. This chain connects TRBV18 to TRBJ1-3; 7 nucleotides agree with TRBD1. The CDR3 runs 16 residues. J was trimmed by 2 bases and V by 3 bases; bases with no gene match: 7. Germline V lookup: CDR1 KGHSH, CDR2 LQKENI.